Ten or more counts support the clone carrying this T cell receptor (beta chain). Its specificity is not known. MiXCR, applied by TCRdb to the 5' RACE reads, yields one record per CDR3 protein. The data show around 13,000 distinct CDR3 sequences, approximately 5% seen once. The sample originates from a study of spatial heterogeneity in lung cancer. Study results and caveats: The study found that expanded intratumoral alpha and beta TCR counts tracked tumor mutation counts.

The time point here: sample taken at primary tumor resection. Extraction of whole RNA from tumor, nontumor lung or frozen PBMC preceded unsorted sequencing. The receptor was isolated from a male donor with early-stage non-small cell lung cancer. Sequencing was performed on lung tumor tissue, taken at surgery.

CDR3 protein: CASSPTLWTSGSNEQFF. The DNA of the CDR3 is TGTGCCAGCAGCCCTACCCTTTGGACTAGCGGGAGCAATGAGCAGTTCTTC. This rearrangement joins TRBV11-2 to TRBJ2-1; 13 nucleotides line up with TRBD2. Germline V gene sequence: CDR1 SGHAT, CDR2 FQNNGV. The CDR3 is made up of 17 amino acids. The V gene end was trimmed by 5 bases and the J gene end by 6 bases; junction bases not matched to a gene: 10.